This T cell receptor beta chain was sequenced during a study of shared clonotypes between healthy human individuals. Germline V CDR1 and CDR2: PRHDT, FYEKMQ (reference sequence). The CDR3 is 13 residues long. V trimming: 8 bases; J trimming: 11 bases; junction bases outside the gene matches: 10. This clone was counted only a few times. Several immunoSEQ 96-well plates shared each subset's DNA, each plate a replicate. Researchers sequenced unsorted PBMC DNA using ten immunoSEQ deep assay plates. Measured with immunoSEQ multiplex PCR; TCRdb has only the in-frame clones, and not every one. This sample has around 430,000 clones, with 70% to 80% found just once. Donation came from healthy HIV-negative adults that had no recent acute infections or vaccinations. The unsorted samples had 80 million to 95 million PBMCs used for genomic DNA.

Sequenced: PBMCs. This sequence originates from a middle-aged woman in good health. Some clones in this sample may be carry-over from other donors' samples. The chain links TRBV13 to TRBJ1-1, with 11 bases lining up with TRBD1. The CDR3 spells CASATGQGGLAFF. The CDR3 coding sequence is TGTGCCAGCGCGACGGGACAGGGGGGCTTGGCTTTCTTT.